Shown below are 14 T cell receptor beta chains from a single sample sequenced in a study of post-analysis software for immune sequencing data. Study findings and constraints: Five or six TRBV segments, TRBV5-6, TRBV5-1 and TRBV20-1 among them, were found more frequent in patients than controls.

Which antigens these TCRs recognize remains unknown. cDNA libraries of TCR beta carried unique molecular identifiers. TCRdb recomputed calls from the PCR reads with MiXCR, one row per CDR3 protein. The sample yields roughly 570,000 distinct CDR3 sequences, 34% seen once. The sample comprised blood. The receptors here all came from a girl aged 2-17 years with multiple sclerosis.

The V and J genes are TRBV6-5 and TRBJ2-1, with D possibly TRBD2 on 6 matching bases. Trimming took off 5 bases at V and 2 bases at J, with 13 bases between the two ends. CDR1 is MNHEY and CDR2 is SVGAGI in the germline V gene. The CDR3 has 15 amino acids. As DNA, the CDR3 is TGTGCCAGCAGTCGTGGAGGGCAGGCCTACAATGAGCAGTTCTTC. Its protein product is CASSRGGQAYNEQFF.

Ten or more counts support this clonotype. The rearrangement links TRBV20-1 to TRBJ2-5; D possibly matches TRBD1 or TRBD2 (5 bases each). The germline CDR1 and CDR2 sequences are DFQATT and SNEGSKA (reference sequence). The CDR3 covers 12 residues. V gave up 3 bases and J gave up 5 bases, with 10 bases separating them. CDR3 coding DNA: TGCAGTGCTAGTCGGGGACGGGAGACCCAGTACTTC. It yields the protein CSASRGRETQYF.

This clonotype has at least ten counts. The chain recombines TRBV20-1 with TRBJ2-1, with 9 bases aligning to TRBD2. The CDR3 has 15 amino acids. V trimming: 2 bases; J trimming: 5 bases; junction bases outside the gene matches: 7. The germline gives CDR1 DFQATT, CDR2 SNEGSKA (reference sequence). The DNA for the CDR3 is TGCAGTGCTAGATCCATGACTAGCGGACACAATGAGCAGTTCTTC. It encodes CSARSMTSGHNEQFF.

This clonotype was counted a few times. This chain links TRBV11-2 with TRBJ1-2; tentatively, D is TRBD1 (6 bases). Germline-derived CDR1 and CDR2 are SGHAT and FQNNGV. This CDR3 region has 15 residues. Trimming left V 5 bases short and J 6 bases short, with 19 bases between. CDR3 nucleotides: TGTGCCAGCAGCCCGAGACTCCGGACAGTGGATGGCTACACCTTC. Protein sequence: CASSPRLRTVDGYTF.

The V gene is TRBV14, the J gene TRBJ1-1; 7 bases fit TRBD1. Trimming cost V 4 bases and J 11 bases; bases outside gene matches: 10. From germline, CDR1 is SGHDN and CDR2 FVKESK. The CDR3 consists of 13 residues. The CDR3 region has the DNA TGTGCCAGCAGCCTTGAACAGGGGCCTGGGGCTTTCTTT. Translated, it gives CASSLEQGPGAFF.

The sample holds many counts of this clonotype. The rearrangement uses TRBV10-2 and TRBJ2-7, with D hard to call. The V end lost 2 bases, the J end lost 2 bases, and 7 bases lay between the germline ends. Germline V CDR1 and CDR2: WSHSY, SAAADI. The CDR3 covers 13 residues. In DNA, the CDR3 is TGCGCCAGCAGTGAGGACGGTACCTACGAGCAGTACTTC. Its protein is CASSEDGTYEQYF.

This rearrangement joins TRBV4-1 to TRBJ2-3; D is unclear. CDR1 and CDR2 from the germline V gene are MGHRA and YSYEKL. The CDR3 covers 13 residues. Trimming stripped 0 bases from V and 5 bases from J, with 6 bases between. The CDR3 spells CASSQDTIDTQYF. DNA for the CDR3: TGCGCCAGCAGCCAAGATACAATAGATACGCAGTATTTT.

This clonotype was found a few times. The chain employs TRBV7-2 and TRBJ2-1; D unclear. The germline CDR1 and CDR2 sequences are SGHTA and FQGNSA. V was cut by 1 base and J by 10 bases, with 8 bases left in between. This CDR3 comprises 12 residues. This CDR3 is CASSLVPREQFF. The CDR3 DNA follows: TGTGCCAGCAGCTTAGTACCACGGGAGCAGTTCTTC. Looking up the rest from reference TRBV7-2 and TRBJ2-1 gives the full variable domain: GAGVSQSPSNKVTEKGKDVELRCDPISGHTALYWYRQSLGQGLEFLIYFQGNSAPDKSGLPSDRFSAERTGGSVSTLTIQRTQQEDSAVYLCASSLVPREQFFGPGTRLTVL.

This chain joins TRBV20-1 and TRBJ2-7; D may correspond to TRBD1 or TRBD2 (5 bases each). Germline assignment: CDR1 DFQATT and CDR2 SNEGSKA (reference sequence). The CDR3 is 15 residues long. Trimming removed 3 bases from V and 2 bases from J, with 17 bases in between. Here the CDR3 reads CSASLGEHAAYEQYF. The CDR3 DNA follows: TGCAGTGCTAGTCTGGGGGAGCACGCCGCCTACGAGCAGTACTTC.

This clonotype has more than one count but fewer than ten. The rearrangement uses TRBV3-1 and TRBJ2-7; D remains unclear. Germline CDR1 LGHDT, CDR2 YNNKEL (reference sequence). The CDR3 extends over 15 amino acids. V was trimmed by 2 bases and J by 0 bases, leaving 11 bases between them. CDR3 protein: CASSQPGFSSYEQYF. The DNA of the CDR3 is TGTGCCAGCAGCCAACCCGGGTTCTCCTCCTACGAGCAGTACTTC.

This clonotype occurred a few times. The chain couples TRBV20-1 to TRBJ2-5, with D perhaps matching TRBD1 or TRBD2 (6 bases each). Trimming shortened V by 1 base and J by 5 bases, and 17 bases separated the two germline ends. Germline V lookup: CDR1 DFQATT, CDR2 SNEGSKA (reference sequence). This CDR3 comprises 15 residues. CDR3 loop: CSARVGAVGGETQYF. As DNA, the CDR3 is TGCAGTGCTAGAGTGGGGGCAGTAGGAGGGGAGACCCAGTACTTC.

V gene TRBV4-1 combines with J gene TRBJ2-7; a possible D gene is TRBD1 (5 bases). The CDR3 consists of 16 residues. Germline CDR1 reads MGHRA; CDR2 reads YSYEKL. V lost 0 bases, J lost 2 bases, and 14 bases lay in between. The CDR3 is CASSQDYPDIAYEQYF. The DNA for the CDR3 is TGCGCCAGCAGCCAAGATTATCCGGACATAGCCTACGAGCAGTACTTC.

Remarks on this clonotype: At one of its ends the junction is not consistent with the germline gene, which may arise from a read error. The V call is TRBV5-1, the J call TRBJ1-1, with D possibly TRBD1 on 6 matching bases. Germline CDR1 SGHRS, CDR2 YFSETQ. The CDR3 extends over 14 amino acids. The DNA of the CDR3 is TGCGCCAACAGCTTGACGGGGGCTGGCACTGAAGCTTTCTTT. Residues: CANSLTGAGTEAFF.

The chain has TRBV20-1 and TRBJ1-2; D might be TRBD1 (6 bases). CDR3 length: 13 amino acids. From germline, CDR1 is DFQATT and CDR2 SNEGSKA (reference sequence). The V end lost 6 bases, the J end lost 4 bases, and 15 bases lay between the germline ends. The CDR3 region has the DNA TGCAGTGCACGGACAGACCCGGGCTATGGCTACACCTTC. Protein sequence: CSARTDPGYGYTF.